This TCR beta chain emerged from a study of T cell repertoires in cytomegalovirus infection. Overall study context: Matching HLA type, along with CMV infection, was indicated by public TCR beta signatures.

TCRdb ran MiXCR on the reads and lists one entry per CDR3 protein. This sample has 250,000 to 300,000 distinct CDR3 sequences, with around 15% found just once. Germline CDR1 DFQATT, CDR2 SNEGSKA (reference sequence). After removal of 5 bases from V and 0 bases from J, the junction contained 4 bases not matched to a gene. CDR3 length: 14 amino acids. This clonotype was counted only a few times. The TCR sequence derives from a human donor in good health (CMV status not recorded). Some clones in this sample may be carry-over from other donors' samples. This chain links TRBV20-1 with TRBJ2-7; 10 bases match TRBD2. Specimen: PBMCs. Here the CDR3 reads CSAFSGGSSYEQYF. In nucleotides, the CDR3 is TGCAGTGCTTTTAGCGGGGGGAGCTCCTACGAGCAGTACTTC.